The TCR beta chain described here comes from a study of blood T cell repertoires in COVID-19. Clones were sequenced by immunoSEQ multiplex PCR, and TCRdb holds only the in-frame ones, with some missing. There are 200,000 to 250,000 clones in the sample; around four fifths occur only once, and over 15% lies in the top ten. This clone was seen once. This CDR3 spans 19 amino acids. Germline CDR1 is SGHTA and CDR2 is FQGTGA. The V segment lost 1 base and the J segment 2 bases; nucleotides outside the gene matches: 9. The J gene is TRBJ2-1, the V gene TRBV7-3; 12 bases agree with TRBD2. The receptor comes from an elderly woman with active or convalescent COVID-19. Sequencing input: peripheral blood. DNA for the CDR3: TGTGCCAGCAGCTTAAAAGGGACTAGCGGGCCGAGGGCCTACAATGAGCAGTTCTTC. This codes for CASSLKGTSGPRAYNEQFF.